Listed here are 16 T cell receptor beta chains from one sample, sequenced in a study of blood T cell repertoires in COVID-19. Clones were sequenced by immunoSEQ multiplex PCR, and TCRdb holds only the in-frame ones, with some missing. The sample carries about 200,000 clones, 84% recorded once. The sequenced sample was peripheral blood. The receptors here all came from a man aged 50-60 years with active or convalescent COVID-19.

This clone was counted once. CDR3 sequence (DNA): TGCGCCAGCAGCCAAGAGGGACAGAATTGCGAGCAGTACGTC. Residues: CASSQEGQNCEQYV. The V call is TRBV4-3, the J call TRBJ2-7, with 7 positions matching TRBD1. V trimming: 0 bases; J trimming: 6 bases; junction bases outside the gene matches: 5. Germline CDR1 LGHNA, CDR2 YSLEER. This CDR3 region has 14 residues.

CDR3 coding DNA: TGTGCCAGCAGCGCCACCGGGACAGGGGATGGCTACACCTTC. It is translated as CASSATGTGDGYTF. The V gene is TRBV13, the J gene TRBJ1-2; TRBD1 agrees at 10 bases. The CDR3 length is 14 residues. CDR1 and CDR2 (germline): PRHDT, FYEKMQ (reference sequence). Losses at the gene ends were 5 bases for V and 6 bases for J; bases not matched to a gene: 6. Filled out from reference TRBV13 and TRBJ1-2, the complete variable domain reads AAGVIQSPRHLIKEKRETATLKCYPIPRHDTVYWYQQGPGQDPQFLISFYEKMQSDKGSIPDRFSAQQFSDYHSELNMSSLELGDSALYFCASSATGTGDGYTFGSGTRLTVV.

This chain joins TRBV28 and TRBJ1-2; perhaps TRBD1 as D (6 bases). This CDR3 comprises 13 residues. Deletions cut 6 bases from V and 6 bases from J, with 14 bases between. The germline gives CDR1 MDHEN, CDR2 SYDVKM. The CDR3 is CASSSTGRDGYTF. The CDR3 DNA follows: TGTGCCAGCAGCTCCACAGGGAGAGATGGCTACACCTTC.

This sequence joins TRBV6-2 or TRBV6-3 and TRBJ1-1; D gene unclear. Trimming left V 5 bases short and J 1 base short, with 8 bases between. The germline V gene has CDR1 MNHEY and CDR2 SVGEGT. This CDR3 is 13 amino acids long. CDR3 sequence: CASSALENTEAFF. The CDR3 DNA reads as TGTGCCAGCAGTGCACTAGAGAACACTGAAGCTTTCTTT.

This clone appeared many times. Germline is not matched at one junction end, which may reflect a read error. The chain is built from TRBV7-7 and TRBJ2-5, with a weak D call TRBD1 (7 bases). The CDR3 length is 14 residues. The germline V gene has CDR1 SSHAT and CDR2 FNYEAQ (reference sequence). The CDR3 nucleotides read TGTGCTAGCAGCCTAGGAGGGACAGTAGAGACCCAGTACTTC. Translation: CASSLGGTVETQYF.

The J gene is TRBJ1-3, the V gene TRBV27; 8 nucleotides agree with TRBD1. The V gene end was trimmed by 6 bases and the J gene end by 2 bases; junction bases not matched to a gene: 3. There are 14 residues in the CDR3. Germline V gene data show CDR1 as MNHEY and CDR2 as SMNVEV (reference sequence). CDR3 DNA: TGTGCCAGCAGGCGGACAGGGACTGGAAACACCATATATTTT. It codes for CASRRTGTGNTIYF.

In this sample, this clone turned up a few times. V gene TRBV7-9 combines with J gene TRBJ2-1; D unclear. V was trimmed by 7 bases and J by 7 bases, leaving 8 bases between them. This CDR3 comprises 11 residues. The germline CDR1 and CDR2 sequences are SEHNR and FQNEAQ (reference sequence). CDR3 coding DNA: TGTGCCAGCACCCCGTATAATGAGCAGTTCTTC. Amino acid sequence: CASTPYNEQFF. Combining the CDR3 with reference TRBV7-9 and TRBJ2-1 gives the whole variable domain DTGVSQNPRHKITKRGQNVTFRCDPISEHNRLYWYRQTLGQGPEFLTYFQNEAQLEKSRLLSDRFSAERPKGSFSTLEIQRTEQGDSAMYLCASTPYNEQFFGPGTRLTVL.

The chain combines TRBV6-5 with TRBJ1-1; 8 bases match TRBD1. Trimming at V came to 6 bases and at J to 2 bases, leaving 8 bases not matched to a gene. CDR1 is MNHEY, CDR2 SVGAGI, per germline. This CDR3 is built from 15 residues. The CDR3 nucleotides are TGTGCCAGCAGCCACGAAGGACAGGGAAACACTGAAGCTTTCTTT. Its protein is CASSHEGQGNTEAFF.

This rearrangement joins TRBV18 to TRBJ1-1, with unresolved D. Per germline, CDR1 KGHSH and CDR2 LQKENI. Trimming pared 0 bases from V and 5 bases from J, leaving 7 bases between. The CDR3 length is 13 residues. In DNA, the CDR3 is TGTGCCAGCTCACCACCTGAGTGGACTGAAGCTTTCTTT. This codes for CASSPPEWTEAFF.

The CDR3 DNA follows: TGTGCCAGCAGACTAAAGGGGACAGGGGGTTACGAGCAGTACGTC. This encodes CASRLKGTGGYEQYV. This rearrangement joins TRBV27 to TRBJ2-7; 11 bases fit TRBD1. The junction had 8 bases not matched to a gene; V was cut back by 6 bases and J by 4 bases. The CDR3 runs to 15 residues. CDR1 and CDR2 from the germline V gene are MNHEY and SMNVEV (reference sequence).

This clone was observed a single time. The chain carries TRBV7-2 and TRBJ1-4; maybe TRBD1 (5 bases). Between the trimmed V and J ends, which lost 5 bases and 2 bases, there was a span of 12 bases. Germline V gene sequence: CDR1 SGHTA, CDR2 FQGNSA. CDR3 length equals 15 residues. The CDR3 reads CASSPSWGTNEKLFF. The CDR3 coding sequence is TGTGCCAGCAGCCCCTCCTGGGGCACTAATGAAAAACTGTTTTTT.

V gene TRBV19 combines with J gene TRBJ1-5; perhaps TRBD1 as D (6 bases). Trimming took 6 bases from V and 3 from J, leaving 9 bases between them. Germline CDR1 and CDR2: LNHDA and SQIVND (reference sequence). The CDR3 runs to 13 residues. CDR3 in amino acids: CASRDSNNQPQHF. The CDR3 DNA is TGTGCCAGTAGGGACAGCAACAATCAGCCCCAGCATTTT.

This chain joins TRBV3-1 (or the pseudogene TRBV3-2) and TRBJ2-7, with D maybe TRBD1 (6 bases). With 1 base removed from V and 3 bases from J, the gap between germline ends came to 10 bases. Per germline, CDR1 LGHDT and CDR2 YNNKEL (reference sequence). CDR3 length: 14 residues. CDR3 DNA: TGTGCCAGCAGCCAAGGGGGGCTCTTCTACGAGCAGTACTTC. This codes for CASSQGGLFYEQYF.

The V gene is TRBV19, the J gene TRBJ2-5; 9 bases line up with TRBD1. Germline-derived CDR1 and CDR2 are LNHDA and SQIVND (reference sequence). V lost 5 bases to trimming and J lost 5 bases; unmatched junction nucleotides: 6. The CDR3 extends over 14 amino acids. CDR3 sequence: CASSGTGGYETQYF. CDR3 nucleotide sequence: TGTGCCAGTAGTGGCACAGGGGGCTACGAGACCCAGTACTTC.

As to this clone: Other DNA variants within this sample encode the same CDR3. J is TRBJ1-5 and V is TRBV28; the match to TRBD1 covers 11 bases. The CDR3 totals 14 residues. From germline, CDR1 is MDHEN and CDR2 SYDVKM. J lost 5 bases, V lost 7 bases, and 4 bases had no gene match. The CDR3 region is CASTPGQGDQPQHF. CDR3 DNA: TGTGCCAGCACTCCGGGACAGGGGGATCAGCCCCAGCATTTT. The full variable domain, its missing parts supplied by reference TRBV28 and TRBJ1-5, is DVKVTQSSRYLVKRTGEKVFLECVQDMDHENMFWYRQDPGLGLRLIYFSYDVKMKEKGDIPEGYSVSREKKERFSLILESASTNQTSMYLCASTPGQGDQPQHFGDGTRLSIL.

This sequence joins TRBV10-3 and TRBJ2-3; D is unresolved. V was pared by 2 bases and J by 1 base, with 10 bases between. There are 15 residues in the CDR3. Germline assignment: CDR1 ENHRY and CDR2 SYGVKD. The CDR3 here is CAISERLGGTDTQYF. The CDR3 bases are TGTGCCATCAGTGAGAGGCTAGGAGGCACAGATACGCAGTATTTT.